This T cell receptor (beta chain) stems from a study of blood T cell repertoires in COVID-19. Study-wide background: Samples came from the United States, Italy and Spain, spanning acute and convalescent COVID-19. PBMCs, B-cell-depleted T cells, or T cells were the source of the cDNA or gDNA that made up the material.

Authors' processing steps: It was from reference gene primer amplification that nucleated cell counts were estimated. Libraries were prepared by immunoSEQ multiplex PCR; TCRdb keeps only in-frame clonotypes and omits some of them. V and J calls and clone size come straight from that table; D and trimming were deduced from the DNA. The sample contains nearly 40,000 clones, about four fifths of which appear only once. CDR1 SGHRS and CDR2 YFSETQ come from the germline V gene. This CDR3 has 13 amino acids. Trimming took off 1 base at V and 4 bases at J, with 7 bases between the two ends. The chain carries TRBV5-1 and TRBJ2-3; D is unclear. The source material was peripheral blood. The receptor was isolated from a man older than 75 with active or convalescent COVID-19. This CDR3 reads CASSLYSADTQYF. The DNA of the CDR3 is TGCGCCAGCAGCTTGTATTCGGCAGATACGCAGTATTTT.